The 9 T cell receptor beta chains below all came from one sample that was sequenced in a study of blood T cell repertoires in COVID-19. Libraries were prepared by immunoSEQ multiplex PCR; TCRdb keeps only in-frame clonotypes and omits some of them. Here the sample spans approximately 97,000 clones, around 87% being singletons. The sequenced material came from peripheral blood. The source of these receptors is a human donor in a cohort sampled during active COVID-19.

CDR3 DNA sequence: TGTGCCAGCAGTGAAGTGACGGGAGAGACCCAGTACTTC. It yields the protein CASSEVTGETQYF. The V call is TRBV6-1, the J call TRBJ2-5; D uncertain. Germline V CDR1 and CDR2: MNHNS, SASEGT. Trimming shortened V by 1 base and J by 4 bases, and 7 bases separated the two germline ends. CDR3 length: 13 residues.

CDR3 amino acids: CASSLDQRIGEGYTF. For the CDR3, the DNA is TGCGCCAGCAGCTTGGATCAGAGGATAGGGGAAGGCTACACCTTC. The chain has TRBV5-1 and TRBJ1-2, with D tentatively TRBD1 (5 bases). Trimming cost V 0 bases and J 8 bases, with 17 bases left between them. CDR1 is SGHRS, CDR2 YFSETQ, per germline. This CDR3 is 15 amino acids long. Full variable domain (remainder filled in from reference TRBV5-1 and TRBJ1-2): KAGVTQTPRYLIKTRGQQVTLSCSPISGHRSVSWYQQTPGQGLQFLFEYFSETQRNKGNFPGRFSGRQFSNSRSEMNVSTLELGDSALYLCASSLDQRIGEGYTFGSGTRLTVV.

The V gene is TRBV18, the J gene TRBJ1-5; D call uncertain. V was shortened by 0 bases and J by 5 bases, with 11 bases between the two germline ends. The germline V gene encodes CDR1 KGHSH and CDR2 LQKENI. The CDR3 runs 15 residues. CDR3 nucleotides: TGTGCCAGCTCACCACCGCAGACCGGGTATCAGCCCCAGCATTTT. Amino acid sequence: CASSPPQTGYQPQHF.

The chain recombines TRBV7-6 with TRBJ2-3; 12 bases are a match to TRBD2. CDR3 length equals 17 residues. Germline loops: CDR1 SGHVS, CDR2 FNYEAQ. J gave up 6 bases and V 0 bases, and 7 bases lay outside the gene matches. The CDR3 is CASSLALASGREDTQYF. The DNA for the CDR3 is TGTGCCAGCAGCTTAGCGTTGGCTAGCGGGAGGGAGGATACGCAGTATTTT.

J is TRBJ2-1 and V is TRBV9, with TRBD2 matching over 9 bases. V lost 6 bases and J lost 4; bases outside the gene matches: 5. The CDR3 length is 14 residues. Germline V lookup: CDR1 SGDLS, CDR2 YYNGEE. CDR3 coding DNA: TGTGCCAGCACTAGCGGGGTAATTTACAATGAGCAGTTCTTC. This sequence encodes CASTSGVIYNEQFF.

CDR3: CASSPGLAWIDTQYF. CDR3 sequence (DNA): TGTGCCAGCAGTCCGGGACTAGCGTGGATAGATACGCAGTATTTT. The rearrangement links TRBV3-1 (or the pseudogene TRBV3-2) to TRBJ2-3, with TRBD2 matching 10 bases. CDR1 and CDR2 (germline): LGHDT, YNNKEL (reference sequence). This CDR3 spans 15 amino acids. J was trimmed by 5 bases and V by 6 bases; bases with no gene match: 8.

The chain links TRBV9 to TRBJ2-1; TRBD2 matches at 9 bases. CDR3 length: 15 residues. Germline V gene sequence: CDR1 SGDLS, CDR2 YYNGEE. The J segment lost 4 bases and the V segment lost 0 bases, leaving 2 bases of the junction unmatched. The CDR3 sequence is CASSVALAGYNEQFF. The DNA of the CDR3 is TGTGCCAGCAGCGTAGCACTAGCGGGTTACAATGAGCAGTTCTTC.

This clone was recorded a few times. The rearrangement joins TRBV7-9 to TRBJ1-6; D ambiguous. V was shortened by 5 bases and J by 1 base, with 21 bases between the two germline ends. Germline CDR1 SEHNR, CDR2 FQNEAQ (reference sequence). The CDR3 loop spans 19 amino acids. CDR3 in amino acids: CASSPTVGPGGSYNSPLHF. CDR3 DNA: TGTGCCAGCAGCCCCACAGTCGGACCGGGAGGTTCCTATAATTCACCCCTCCACTTT.

This chain uses TRBV5-1 with TRBJ1-5, with 9 nucleotides matching TRBD1. The CDR3 sequence is 15 residues long. The V gene end was trimmed by 0 bases and the J gene end by 2 bases; junction bases not matched to a gene: 0. From germline, CDR1 is SGHRS and CDR2 YFSETQ. The CDR3 DNA reads TGCGCCAGCAGCTTGGGACAGGGGGGCAATCAGCCCCAGCATTTT. Its protein is CASSLGQGGNQPQHF.